This T cell receptor (beta chain) was sequenced during a study of identical twins. The CDR3 loop spans 17 amino acids. Trimming removed 5 bases from V and 8 bases from J; junction bases left unmatched: 16. Germline V lookup: CDR1 SGHTA, CDR2 FQGNSA. Overall study findings and caveats: A lower insertion count was a feature of abundant cord blood beta clonotypes, with no such feature in memory repertoires. An excess of low generation probability was shown by twin-shared out-of-frame alpha sequences.

Each CDR3 protein is one row after TCRdb ran MiXCR on the 5' RACE reads. The table includes approximately 190,000 distinct CDR3 sequences, 15% detected once. A few counts support this clonotype. Antigen specificity is unknown. The sample was also linked to a second study, of T cells expressing NK-cell markers. That paper adds: Roughly six of the donors carried dominant NKG2C+ clonotypes that took up 1.0-7.0% of their CD8+ T cells.

The specimen sequenced was CD8+ T cells sorted from blood. This clonotype originated in a woman in her late teens or twenties in good health. This sequence joins TRBV7-2 and TRBJ2-1; 9 nucleotides agree with TRBD2. This CDR3 reads CASSGMGAGGLSDEQFF. The CDR3 region has the DNA TGTGCCAGCAGCGGGATGGGCGCGGGGGGGCTCTCTGATGAGCAGTTCTTC.